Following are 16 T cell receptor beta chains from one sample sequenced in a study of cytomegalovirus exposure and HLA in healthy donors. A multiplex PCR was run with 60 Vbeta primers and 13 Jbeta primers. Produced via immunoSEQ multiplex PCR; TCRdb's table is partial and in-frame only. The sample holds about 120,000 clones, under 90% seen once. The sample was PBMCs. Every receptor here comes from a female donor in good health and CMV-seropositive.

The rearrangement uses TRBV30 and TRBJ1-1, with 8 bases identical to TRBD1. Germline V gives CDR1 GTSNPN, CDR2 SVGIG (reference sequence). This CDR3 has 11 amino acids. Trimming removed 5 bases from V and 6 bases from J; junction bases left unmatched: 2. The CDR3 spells CAWGTGPEAFF. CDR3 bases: TGTGCCTGGGGGACAGGCCCTGAAGCTTTCTTT.

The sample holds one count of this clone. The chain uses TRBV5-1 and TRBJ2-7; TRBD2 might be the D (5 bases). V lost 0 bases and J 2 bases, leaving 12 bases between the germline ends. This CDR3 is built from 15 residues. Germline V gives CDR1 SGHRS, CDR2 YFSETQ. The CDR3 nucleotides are TGCGCCAGCAGCTTGGCCGCAGTCGGGACCTACGAGCAGTACTTC. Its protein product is CASSLAAVGTYEQYF.

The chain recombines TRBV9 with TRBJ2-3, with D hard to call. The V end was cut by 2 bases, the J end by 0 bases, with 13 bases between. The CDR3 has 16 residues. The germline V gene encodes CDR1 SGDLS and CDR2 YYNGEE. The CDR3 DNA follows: TGTGCCAGCAGCGTCTTTGTCTCTTCTAGCACAGATACGCAGTATTTT. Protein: CASSVFVSSSTDTQYF. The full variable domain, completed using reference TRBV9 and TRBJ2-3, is DSGVTQTPKHLITATGQRVTLRCSPRSGDLSVYWYQQSLDQGLQFLIQYYNGEERAKGNILERFSAQQFPDLHSELNLSSLELGDSALYFCASSVFVSSSTDTQYFGPGTRLTVL.

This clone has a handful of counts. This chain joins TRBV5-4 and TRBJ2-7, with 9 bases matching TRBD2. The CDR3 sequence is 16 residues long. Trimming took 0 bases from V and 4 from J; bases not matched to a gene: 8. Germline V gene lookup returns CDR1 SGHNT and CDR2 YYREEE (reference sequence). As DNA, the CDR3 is TGTGCCAGCAGCTTGGGCGGCGGGGGGGCGTGGTACGAGCAGTACTTC. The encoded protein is CASSLGGGGAWYEQYF.

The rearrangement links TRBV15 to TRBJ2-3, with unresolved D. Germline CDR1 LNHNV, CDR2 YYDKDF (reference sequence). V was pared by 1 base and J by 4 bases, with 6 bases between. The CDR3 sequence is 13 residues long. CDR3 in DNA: TGTGCCACCAGCAGAGGAAGAGCAGATACGCAGTATTTT. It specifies CATSRGRADTQYF.

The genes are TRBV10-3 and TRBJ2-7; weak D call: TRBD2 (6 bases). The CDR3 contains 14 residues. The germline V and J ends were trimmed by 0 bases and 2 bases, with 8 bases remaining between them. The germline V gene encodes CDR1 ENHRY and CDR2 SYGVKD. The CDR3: CAISESAGPYEQYF. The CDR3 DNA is TGTGCCATCAGTGAGTCGGCGGGACCCTACGAGCAGTACTTC.

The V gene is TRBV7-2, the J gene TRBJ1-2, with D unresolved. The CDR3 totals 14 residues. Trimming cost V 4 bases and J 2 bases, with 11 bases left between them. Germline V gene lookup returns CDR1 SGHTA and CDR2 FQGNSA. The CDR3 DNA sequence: TGTGCCAGCAGCTCCCCCGGCAGGAACTATGGCTACACCTTC. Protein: CASSSPGRNYGYTF. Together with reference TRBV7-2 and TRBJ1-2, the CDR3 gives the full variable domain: GAGVSQSPSNKVTEKGKDVELRCDPISGHTALYWYRQSLGQGLEFLIYFQGNSAPDKSGLPSDRFSAERTGGSVSTLTIQRTQQEDSAVYLCASSSPGRNYGYTFGSGTRLTVV.

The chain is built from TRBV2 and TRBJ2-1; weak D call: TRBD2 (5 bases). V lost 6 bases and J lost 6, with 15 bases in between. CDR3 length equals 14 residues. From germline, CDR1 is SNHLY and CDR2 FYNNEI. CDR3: CASRPRGSGNEQFF. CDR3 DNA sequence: TGTGCCAGCAGGCCACGGGGAAGCGGCAATGAGCAGTTCTTC.

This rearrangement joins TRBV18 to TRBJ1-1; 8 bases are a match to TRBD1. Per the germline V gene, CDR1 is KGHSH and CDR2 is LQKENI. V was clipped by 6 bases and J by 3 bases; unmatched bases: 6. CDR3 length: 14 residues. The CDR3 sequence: CASSQNRGDTEAFF. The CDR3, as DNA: TGTGCCAGCTCCCAAAACAGGGGGGACACTGAAGCTTTCTTT.

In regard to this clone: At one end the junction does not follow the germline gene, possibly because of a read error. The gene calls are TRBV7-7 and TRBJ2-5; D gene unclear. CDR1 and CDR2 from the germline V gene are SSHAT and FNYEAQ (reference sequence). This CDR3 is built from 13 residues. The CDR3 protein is CASSLQYQETQYF. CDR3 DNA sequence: TGTGCTAGCAGCTTACAGTACCAAGAGACCCAGTACTTC.

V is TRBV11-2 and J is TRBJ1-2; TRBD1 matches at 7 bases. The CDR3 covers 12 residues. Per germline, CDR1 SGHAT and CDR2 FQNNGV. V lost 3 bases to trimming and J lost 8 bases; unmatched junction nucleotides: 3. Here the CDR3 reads CASSFQGDGYTF. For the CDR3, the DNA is TGTGCCAGCAGCTTTCAGGGGGACGGCTACACCTTC.

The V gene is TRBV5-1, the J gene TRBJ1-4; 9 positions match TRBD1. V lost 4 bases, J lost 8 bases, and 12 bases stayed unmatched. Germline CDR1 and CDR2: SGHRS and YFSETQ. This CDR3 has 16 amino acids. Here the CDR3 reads CASSETPGQGPEKLFF. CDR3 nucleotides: TGCGCCAGCAGCGAGACGCCGGGACAGGGACCAGAAAAACTGTTTTTT.

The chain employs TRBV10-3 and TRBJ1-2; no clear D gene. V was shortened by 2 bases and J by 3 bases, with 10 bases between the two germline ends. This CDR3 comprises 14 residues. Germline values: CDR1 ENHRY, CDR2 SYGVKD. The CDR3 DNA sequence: TGTGCCATCAGTGAGGGAGACGGGTACTATGGCTACACCTTC. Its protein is CAISEGDGYYGYTF.

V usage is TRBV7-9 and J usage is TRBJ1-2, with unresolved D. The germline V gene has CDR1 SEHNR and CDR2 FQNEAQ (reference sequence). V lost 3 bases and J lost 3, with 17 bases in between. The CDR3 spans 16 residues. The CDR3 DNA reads TGTGCCAGCAGCTTTGTGGCGGTGCCTGTCGACTATGGCTACACCTTC. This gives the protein CASSFVAVPVDYGYTF.

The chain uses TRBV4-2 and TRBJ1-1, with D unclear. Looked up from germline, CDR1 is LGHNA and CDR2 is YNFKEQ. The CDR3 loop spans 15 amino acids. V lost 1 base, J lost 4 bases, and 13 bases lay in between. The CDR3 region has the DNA TGTGCCAGCAGCCAAGGGGAGGTCGAGGTCACTGAAGCTTTCTTT. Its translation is CASSQGEVEVTEAFF.

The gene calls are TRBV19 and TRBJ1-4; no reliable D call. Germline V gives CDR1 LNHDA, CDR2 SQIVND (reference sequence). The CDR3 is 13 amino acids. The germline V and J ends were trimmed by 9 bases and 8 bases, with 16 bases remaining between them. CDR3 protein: CASRRDVWEKLFF. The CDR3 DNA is TGTGCCAGCCGGAGAGATGTCTGGGAAAAACTGTTTTTT.